This T cell receptor (beta chain) was identified in a study of technical replicates of blood from four donors. Measured with immunoSEQ multiplex PCR; TCRdb has only the in-frame clones, and not every one. This table holds about 75,000 clones, approximately 96% found once. J gave up 6 bases and V 3 bases, and 6 bases lay outside the gene matches. The CDR3 is 13 amino acids. Germline CDR1 is GTSNPN and CDR2 is SVGIG (reference sequence). This chain links TRBV30 with TRBJ1-1; 8 nucleotides line up with TRBD1. Sample: T cells isolated from PBMCs. The receptor was derived from a human donor in good health. The CDR3 DNA reads as TGTGCCTGGAGCCCACAACAGGGGGCTGAAGCTTTCTTT. It is translated as CAWSPQQGAEAFF.